These T cell receptor beta chains were read from a single sample in a study of T cell responses to AZD1222 COVID-19 vaccine. Profiled with immunoSEQ multiplex PCR; TCRdb holds only in-frame clones, not every one. The sample consists of about 170,000 clones, about nine tenths of them appearing once. The specimen was peripheral blood, collected on day 0 of AZD1222 vaccination. These TCRs come from an adult in good health. Both conserved end residues are part of each CDR3.

cdr3_length v_call cdr3_aa
15 TRBV7-9 CASSPDRAGNSPLHF
12 TRBV19 CASSKGDSPLHF
15 TRBV5-5 CASSLTGTGAYEQYF
16 TRBV7-2 CASSTRLAGGRETQYF
16 TRBV5-6 CASSLLRGGGTDTQYF
14 TRBV27 CASSPRDRNTEAFF
15 TRBV5-1 CASSLEAGDTDTQYF
15 TRBV6-5 CASRVLAGGNNEQFF
12 TRBV6-2/TRBV6-3 CASSDRYQPQHF
16 TRBV3-1/TRBV3-2 CASSLGSGATNSPLHF
13 TRBV27 CASGGRERNTIYF
16 TRBV15 CATSDSLAGSSYEQYF
15 TRBV3-1/TRBV3-2 CASSQVQHAWGTQYF
15 TRBV10-1 CASIRQGAHTDTQYF
15 TRBV27 CASSSMGQGNEKLFF
15 TRBV2 CASSPTLTVSYEQYF